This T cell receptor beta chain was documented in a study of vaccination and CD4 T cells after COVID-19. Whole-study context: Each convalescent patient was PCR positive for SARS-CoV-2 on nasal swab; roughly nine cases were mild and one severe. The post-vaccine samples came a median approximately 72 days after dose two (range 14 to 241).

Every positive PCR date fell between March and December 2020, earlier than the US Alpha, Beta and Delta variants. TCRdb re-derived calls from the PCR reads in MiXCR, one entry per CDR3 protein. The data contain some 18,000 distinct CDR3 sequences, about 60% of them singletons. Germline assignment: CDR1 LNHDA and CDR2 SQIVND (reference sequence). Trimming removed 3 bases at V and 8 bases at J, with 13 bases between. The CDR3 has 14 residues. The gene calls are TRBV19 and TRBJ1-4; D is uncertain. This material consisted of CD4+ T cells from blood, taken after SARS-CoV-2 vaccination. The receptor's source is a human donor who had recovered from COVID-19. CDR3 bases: TGTGCCAGTAGTATTTCGAGAAACACGGAAAAACTGTTTTTT. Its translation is CASSISRNTEKLFF.